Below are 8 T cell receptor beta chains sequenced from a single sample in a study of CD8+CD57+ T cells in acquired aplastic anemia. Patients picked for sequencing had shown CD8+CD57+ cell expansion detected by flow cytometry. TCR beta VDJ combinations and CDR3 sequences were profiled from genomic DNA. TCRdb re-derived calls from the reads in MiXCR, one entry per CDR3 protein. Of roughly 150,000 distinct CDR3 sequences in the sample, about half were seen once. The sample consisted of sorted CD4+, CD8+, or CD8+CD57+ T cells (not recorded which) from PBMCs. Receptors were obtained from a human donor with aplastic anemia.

CDR3 sequence: CSVERAGGHGYTF. CDR3 nucleotides: TGCAGCGTTGAACGCGCAGGGGGACATGGCTACACCTTC. The chain combines TRBV29-1 with TRBJ1-2; 7 nucleotides align to TRBD1. In germline, CDR1 is SQVTM, CDR2 ANQGSEA. V shed 2 bases, J shed 6 bases, and the junction held 6 bases outside the gene matches. The CDR3 is 13 amino acids.

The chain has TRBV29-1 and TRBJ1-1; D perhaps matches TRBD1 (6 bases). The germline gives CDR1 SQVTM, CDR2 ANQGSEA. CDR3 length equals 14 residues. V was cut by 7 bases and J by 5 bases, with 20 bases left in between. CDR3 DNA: TGCAGCGGTACCCCCCACGGAGGGGGGACTGAAGCTTTCTTT. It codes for CSGTPHGGGTEAFF. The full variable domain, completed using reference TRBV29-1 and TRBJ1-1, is SAVISQKPSRDICQRGTSLTIQCQVDSQVTMMFWYRQQPGQSLTLIATANQGSEATYESGFVIDKFPISRPNLTFSTLTVSNMSPEDSSIYLCSGTPHGGGTEAFFGQGTRLTVV.

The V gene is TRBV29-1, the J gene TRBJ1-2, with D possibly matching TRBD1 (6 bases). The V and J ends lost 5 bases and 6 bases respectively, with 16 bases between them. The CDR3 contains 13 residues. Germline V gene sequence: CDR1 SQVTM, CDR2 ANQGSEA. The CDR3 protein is CSVTPGGRDGYTF. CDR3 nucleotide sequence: TGCAGCGTTACCCCTGGGGGGCGCGATGGCTACACCTTC.

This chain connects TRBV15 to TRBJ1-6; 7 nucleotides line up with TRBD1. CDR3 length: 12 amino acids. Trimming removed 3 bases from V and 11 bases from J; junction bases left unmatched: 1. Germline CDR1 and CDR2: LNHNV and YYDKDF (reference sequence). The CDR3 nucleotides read TGTGCCACCAGCAGGGGACAGCCACCCCTCCACTTT. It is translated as CATSRGQPPLHF.

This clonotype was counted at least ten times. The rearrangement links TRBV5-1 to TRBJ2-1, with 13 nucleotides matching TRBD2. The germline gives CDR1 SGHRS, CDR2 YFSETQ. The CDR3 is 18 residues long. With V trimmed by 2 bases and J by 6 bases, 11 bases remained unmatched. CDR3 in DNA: TGCGCCAGCAGCTTTGGGACTAGCGGGATCAGTGGACGCAATGAGCAGTTCTTC. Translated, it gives CASSFGTSGISGRNEQFF.

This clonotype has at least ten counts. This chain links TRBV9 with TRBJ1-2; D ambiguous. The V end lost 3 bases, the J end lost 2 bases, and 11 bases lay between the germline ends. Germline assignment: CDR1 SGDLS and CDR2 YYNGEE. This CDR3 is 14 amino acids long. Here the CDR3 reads CASSAEGSNYGYTF. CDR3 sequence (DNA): TGTGCCAGCAGCGCGGAAGGGTCAAACTATGGCTACACCTTC.

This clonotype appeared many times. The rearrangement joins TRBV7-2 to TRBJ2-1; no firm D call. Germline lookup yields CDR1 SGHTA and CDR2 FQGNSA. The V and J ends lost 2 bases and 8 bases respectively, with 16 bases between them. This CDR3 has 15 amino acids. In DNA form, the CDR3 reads TGTGCCAGCAGCTTATCTTTCGGGTCTCTCGATGAGCAGTTCTTC. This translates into CASSLSFGSLDEQFF.

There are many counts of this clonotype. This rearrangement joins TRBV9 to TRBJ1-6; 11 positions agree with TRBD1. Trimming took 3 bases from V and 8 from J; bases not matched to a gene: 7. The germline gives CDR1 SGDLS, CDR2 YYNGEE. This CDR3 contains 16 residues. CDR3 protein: CASSDEGQGVDSPLHF. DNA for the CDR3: TGTGCCAGCAGCGACGAGGGACAGGGGGTGGATTCACCCCTCCACTTT.